The 23 T cell receptor beta chains in this list originate from one sample, sequenced in a study of T cells in Graves' hyperthyroidism and ophthalmopathy. Amplification yielded TCR beta CDR3 regions, with RNA transcripts as the source. A first-round RT-PCR of the TCR CDR3 used the HTBI primer set. TCRdb reprocessed the multiplex PCR reads with MiXCR, giving one entry per CDR3 protein. The sample contains 560,000 or so distinct CDR3 sequences, about 20% of which appear only once. Sequencing input: blood. Receptors were obtained from a man aged 35 to 55 with Graves' ophthalmopathy.

V usage is TRBV4-3 and J usage is TRBJ2-1, with D maybe TRBD2 (6 bases). CDR1 is LGHNA, CDR2 YSLEER, per germline. Trimming cost V 3 bases and J 8 bases, with 23 bases left between them. This CDR3 spans 17 amino acids. The CDR3 DNA is TGCGCCAGCAGCCATTCCACCTTGGGGGGTAGTTTCTATGAGCAGTTCTTC. Amino acids: CASSHSTLGGSFYEQFF.

This clonotype was seen a few times. The chain links TRBV30 to TRBJ1-5; 9 bases align to TRBD1. The germline CDR1 and CDR2 sequences are GTSNPN and SVGIG (reference sequence). The V segment lost 2 bases and the J segment 0 bases; nucleotides outside the gene matches: 8. The CDR3 is 17 residues long. The DNA for the CDR3 is TGTGCCTGGAGTCCCCCACGACAGGGGGTTAGCAATCAGCCCCAGCATTTT. This sequence encodes CAWSPPRQGVSNQPQHF.

The chain employs TRBV6-1 and TRBJ1-6, with 9 positions matching TRBD1. The CDR3 length is 15 residues. CDR1 is MNHNS, CDR2 SASEGT, per germline. J gave up 5 bases and V 5 bases, and 4 bases lay outside the gene matches. The CDR3 spells CASSRDRENNSPLHF. CDR3 in DNA: TGTGCCAGCAGTCGGGACAGGGAGAATAATTCACCCCTCCACTTT.

At least ten counts were recorded for this clonotype. The rearrangement links TRBV5-1 to TRBJ2-1, with D unclear. This CDR3 spans 13 amino acids. Deletions cut 0 bases from V and 8 bases from J, with 9 bases between. Looked up from germline, CDR1 is SGHRS and CDR2 is YFSETQ. The CDR3 DNA sequence: TGCGCCAGCAGCTTGGACACCAGCTATGAGCAGTTCTTC. Its translation: CASSLDTSYEQFF.

The table lists this clonotype with many counts. The chain joins TRBV28 to TRBJ2-7, with 8 bases aligning to TRBD2. Germline V CDR1 and CDR2: MDHEN, SYDVKM. The CDR3 covers 15 residues. Trimming cost V 3 bases and J 2 bases; bases outside gene matches: 6. The CDR3 is CASSLAGGDAYEQYF. In nucleotides, the CDR3 is TGTGCCAGCAGTTTGGCGGGGGGAGACGCCTACGAGCAGTACTTC.

This clonotype occurred many times. This chain links TRBV7-2 with TRBJ2-1; 11 bases agree with TRBD2. Unmatched junction bases numbered 8, after V lost 5 bases and J lost 5 bases. This CDR3 spans 16 amino acids. The V gene's germline CDR1 is SGHTA and CDR2 FQGNSA. The chain's CDR3 is CASSPPGLAENNEQFF. The CDR3 DNA reads TGTGCCAGCAGCCCCCCGGGACTAGCGGAGAACAATGAGCAGTTCTTC.

This clonotype was recorded many times. V gene TRBV7-9 combines with J gene TRBJ2-1; no clear D. Between the trimmed V and J ends, which lost 5 bases and 0 bases, there was a span of 8 bases. The CDR3 covers 14 residues. Germline V CDR1 and CDR2: SEHNR, FQNEAQ (reference sequence). CDR3 amino acids: CASSPRSSYNEQFF. CDR3 in DNA: TGTGCCAGCAGCCCCAGAAGCTCCTACAATGAGCAGTTCTTC.

In its sample, this clonotype was seen many times. This chain uses TRBV28 with TRBJ2-1, with D hard to call. This CDR3 region has 14 residues. V was trimmed by 6 bases and J by 8 bases, leaving 17 bases between them. CDR1 and CDR2 (germline): MDHEN, SYDVKM. The CDR3 here is CASSGRAWEDEQFF. CDR3 DNA sequence: TGTGCCAGCAGCGGACGGGCCTGGGAAGATGAGCAGTTCTTC.

CDR3 DNA: TGTGCCAGCAGTTTATTGACCACAGATACGCAGTATTTT. It specifies CASSLLTTDTQYF. The chain has TRBV12-3 or TRBV12-4 and TRBJ2-3; D gene unclear. Trimming took 2 bases from V and 2 from J, leaving 5 bases between them. The CDR3 runs 13 residues.

This clonotype showed up just once. V gene TRBV4-1 combines with J gene TRBJ2-4; 8 bases agree with TRBD1. The germline V gene has CDR1 MGHRA and CDR2 YSYEKL. The CDR3 contains 15 residues. Germline trimming cut 5 bases from V and 0 bases from J; bases unmatched to any gene: 3. CDR3 nucleotides: TGCGCCAGCAGCGGACAGGGATTAGCCAAAAACATTCAGTACTTC. This encodes CASSGQGLAKNIQYF.

This clonotype has a handful of counts. A read error may produce the germline difference seen at one junction end. This chain joins TRBV2 and TRBJ1-2, with D unclear. This CDR3 comprises 11 residues. Germline V gene data show CDR1 as SNHLY and CDR2 as FYNNEI. In DNA, the CDR3 is TGTGCTAGCATTTGGGAGTATGGCTACACCTTC. It is translated as CASIWEYGYTF.

CDR3 residues: CASSSGTREQFF. CDR3 nucleotide sequence: TGTGCCAGCAGTTCCGGGACTCGGGAGCAGTTCTTC. The chain has TRBV6-2 or TRBV6-3 and TRBJ2-1, with a possible D match to TRBD2 (6 bases). The CDR3 contains 12 residues. CDR1 is MNHEY, CDR2 SVGEGT, per germline. The V end was cut by 4 bases, the J end by 10 bases, with 11 bases between.

This clonotype was found many times. V usage is TRBV12-3 or TRBV12-4 and J usage is TRBJ1-3; D is unclear. V was shortened by 2 bases and J by 3 bases, with 2 bases between the two germline ends. The CDR3 contains 12 residues. This CDR3 reads CASSLFGNTIYF. The CDR3 DNA reads TGTGCCAGCAGTTTATTTGGAAACACCATATATTTT.

This clonotype was picked up a small number of times. The chain is built from TRBV20-1 and TRBJ2-7, with 8 bases matching TRBD1. The CDR3 contains 13 residues. From germline, CDR1 is DFQATT and CDR2 SNEGSKA (reference sequence). Trimming removed 5 bases from V and 9 bases from J; junction bases left unmatched: 12. In DNA form, the CDR3 reads TGCAGTGCTGTAAGACAGGGGCAAAGGGCGCAGTACTTC. This encodes CSAVRQGQRAQYF.

The table lists this clonotype with many counts. One junction end disagrees with the germline gene, perhaps due to a read error. The rearrangement joins TRBV5-1 to TRBJ1-2, with D maybe TRBD1 (6 bases). This CDR3 has 14 amino acids. Germline V gene sequence: CDR1 SGHRS, CDR2 YFSETQ. In DNA, the CDR3 is TGCGCCAGCACCTTGGGGGGCAAGGACTATGGCTACACCTTC. The encoded protein is CASTLGGKDYGYTF.

Details on this clonotype: Sequence at one end of the junction differs from germline and may be a read error. The V and J genes are TRBV6-1 and TRBJ1-2; tentatively, D is TRBD1 (5 bases). The CDR3 runs to 14 residues. Per germline, CDR1 MNHNS and CDR2 SASEGT. DNA for the CDR3: TGTGCCAGCAGTCCCCGGGGCATGAACTATGGCCACACCTTC. It encodes CASSPRGMNYGHTF.

This clonotype was recorded many times. The chain links TRBV20-1 to TRBJ2-5, with D possibly called TRBD1 or TRBD2 (5 bases each). V shed 3 bases and J shed 5 bases, with 19 bases lying between them. Germline-derived CDR1 and CDR2 are DFQATT and SNEGSKA (reference sequence). The CDR3 is 15 amino acids. CDR3 in amino acids: CSASSFGTREETQYF. As DNA, the CDR3 is TGCAGTGCTAGTAGTTTCGGGACGAGAGAGGAGACCCAGTACTTC.

This clonotype was seen only a few times. V gene TRBV7-9 combines with J gene TRBJ2-6; D is undetermined. Germline V gene lookup returns CDR1 SEHNR and CDR2 FQNEAQ (reference sequence). The CDR3 sequence is 15 residues long. V was cut by 2 bases and J by 0 bases, with 5 bases left in between. The DNA of the CDR3 is TGTGCCAGCAGCTTATCACCCTCTGGGGCCAACGTCCTGACTTTC. Its protein is CASSLSPSGANVLTF.

The chain links TRBV11-2 to TRBJ2-1; D is perhaps TRBD1 or TRBD2 (5 bases each). The V and J ends lost 8 bases and 7 bases respectively, with 27 bases between them. The length of the CDR3 is 17 residues. The germline V gene has CDR1 SGHAT and CDR2 FQNNGV. This chain's CDR3 is CASGYPPTGTGKNEQFF. CDR3 nucleotides: TGTGCCAGCGGATACCCCCCTACCGGGACCGGGAAGAATGAGCAGTTCTTC.

Only a few counts were recorded for this clonotype. The chain carries TRBV6-1 and TRBJ2-1; maybe TRBD2 (5 bases). Germline CDR1 MNHNS, CDR2 SASEGT. The V gene lost 8 bases and the J gene lost 9 bases, with 17 bases spanning the gap. The CDR3 totals 13 residues. This chain's CDR3 is CASAGLFLGEQFF. CDR3 nucleotides: TGTGCCAGCGCGGGTCTTTTTTTGGGTGAGCAGTTCTTC.

This clonotype was seen at least ten times. This chain uses TRBV12-3 or TRBV12-4 with TRBJ1-4, with unresolved D. V shed 6 bases and J shed 0 bases, with 11 bases lying between them. The CDR3 has 15 amino acids. The CDR3 region is CASSLGEATNEKLFF. The CDR3 nucleotides read TGTGCCAGCAGCCTGGGTGAGGCAACTAATGAAAAACTGTTTTTT.

This clonotype was observed at least ten times. The CDR3 is CASSGIRQYF. The DNA of the CDR3 is TGTGCCAGCAGTGGCATTCGGCAGTACTTC. The chain joins TRBV2 to TRBJ2-7, with D unresolved. Deletions cut 4 bases from V and 9 bases from J, with 7 bases between. CDR1 SNHLY and CDR2 FYNNEI come from the germline V gene. This CDR3 has 10 amino acids.

This clonotype was detected once. V usage is TRBV5-1 and J usage is TRBJ2-5; D perhaps matches TRBD2 (5 bases). Trimming took off 0 bases at V and 3 bases at J, with 12 bases between the two ends. The CDR3 is 15 amino acids. CDR1 is SGHRS and CDR2 is YFSETQ in the germline V gene. The CDR3 DNA reads TGCGCCAGCAGCTTGGGGGCTAGCCGCGAAGAGACCCAGTACTTC. This encodes CASSLGASREETQYF.